The 29 T cell receptor beta chains in this list originate from one sample, sequenced in a study of blood T cell repertoires in COVID-19 (dated by TCRdb to the early 2020s). Library construction relied on the immunoSEQ multiplex PCR assay. TCRdb provides this immuneACCESS table in a form limited to in-frame rearrangements. Some clones are lacking; in checked studies, under half of them reflect an unresolved V gene, and why the rest are absent is not known. The sample contains a few hundred thousand clones, 75% to 90% of them found a single time. Together, the top ten hold 5.1% of the sample. Input material: PBMCs or T cells enriched from blood (not recorded which). These receptors were taken from a woman aged 50 to 65 who had recovered from COVID-19.

The rearrangement links TRBV6-2 or TRBV6-3 to TRBJ2-5; tentatively, D is TRBD1 (6 bases). The germline V gene has CDR1 MNHEY and CDR2 SVGEGT. V was pared by 5 bases and J by 1 base, with 11 bases between. CDR3 length equals 14 residues. Written as DNA, the CDR3 is TGTGCCAGCAGTCCCTGGACAGTCCAAGAGACCCAGTACTTC. Translated: CASSPWTVQETQYF.

This clone was detected only a few times. CDR3 sequence: CASSKGLAGPYEQYF. The CDR3, as DNA: TGTGCCAGCAGCAAGGGACTAGCGGGACCGTACGAGCAGTACTTC. The rearrangement joins TRBV7-8 to TRBJ2-7; 13 nucleotides line up with TRBD2. Per the germline V gene, CDR1 is SGHVS and CDR2 is FQNEAQ. The CDR3 sequence is 15 residues long. V was clipped by 5 bases and J by 4 bases; unmatched bases: 5. The full variable domain, in which reference TRBV7-8 and TRBJ2-7 provide the parts outside the CDR3, is GAGVSQSPRYKVAKRGQDVALRCDPISGHVSLFWYQQALGQGPEFLTYFQNEAQLDKSGLPSDRFFAERPEGSVSTLKIQRTQQEDSAVYLCASSKGLAGPYEQYFGPGTRLTVT.

In nucleotides, the CDR3 is TGTGCCAGCCGATCGGGACTAGCGGGAGCCCCCACCGGGGAGCTGTTTTTT. This gives the protein CASRSGLAGAPTGELFF. The chain employs TRBV12-1 and TRBJ2-2; the table calls TRBD2, which could not be checked here. TRBV12-1 corresponds to a pseudogene. The CDR3 consists of 17 residues.

The genes are TRBV30 and TRBJ1-2, with 9 nucleotides matching TRBD1. This CDR3 has 13 residues. The trim removed 1 base at V and 4 bases at J, leaving 1 base unmatched. The germline V gene has CDR1 GTSNPN and CDR2 SVGIG (reference sequence). The CDR3 reads CAWSGQGGYGYTF. The CDR3 DNA reads as TGTGCCTGGAGTGGACAGGGGGGCTATGGCTACACCTTC.

This clone was picked up one time. V gene TRBV19 combines with J gene TRBJ2-1, with D perhaps TRBD2 (5 bases). CDR3 length: 13 residues. The V end lost 4 bases, the J end lost 5 bases, and 9 bases lay between the germline ends. Germline V lookup: CDR1 LNHDA, CDR2 SQIVND (reference sequence). The CDR3 DNA follows: TGTGCCAGTAGTAGGAGGCCCCACAATGAGCAGTTCTTC. Translating gives CASSRRPHNEQFF.

The V gene is TRBV3-1 (or the pseudogene TRBV3-2), the J gene TRBJ2-7; 9 nucleotides align to TRBD2. CDR3 length: 16 amino acids. CDR1 is LGHDT, CDR2 YNNKEL, per germline (reference sequence). V trimming: 3 bases; J trimming: 2 bases; junction bases outside the gene matches: 8. The CDR3 DNA sequence: TGTGCCAGCAGCCACCAGACTAGCGGAGACCCCTACGAGCAGTACTTC. Protein product: CASSHQTSGDPYEQYF.

This chain joins TRBV19 and TRBJ2-5, with TRBD2 as a possible D gene (6 bases). With 4 bases removed from V and 3 bases from J, the gap between germline ends came to 15 bases. This CDR3 contains 15 residues. Looked up from germline, CDR1 is LNHDA and CDR2 is SQIVND (reference sequence). The CDR3 sequence: CASSRTRDFEETQYF. The CDR3 DNA reads as TGTGCCAGTAGTAGAACCCGGGACTTTGAAGAGACCCAGTACTTC. The variable domain in full, with the rest retrieved from reference TRBV19 and TRBJ2-5, is DGGITQSPKYLFRKEGQNVTLSCEQNLNHDAMYWYRQDPGQGLRLIYYSQIVNDFQKGDIAEGYSVSREKKESFPLTVTSAQKNPTAFYLCASSRTRDFEETQYFGPGTRLLVL.

The V and J genes are TRBV18 and TRBJ1-2, with D unresolved. The germline V gene has CDR1 KGHSH and CDR2 LQKENI. Trimming cost V 2 bases and J 8 bases, with 21 bases left between them. The CDR3 consists of 16 residues. CDR3 residues: CASSPIGLDIGRGYTF. For the CDR3, the DNA is TGTGCCAGCTCACCAATCGGACTCGATATAGGAAGGGGCTACACCTTC. The full variable domain, with the rest looked up from reference TRBV18 and TRBJ1-2, is NAGVMQNPRHLVRRRGQEARLRCSPMKGHSHVYWYRQLPEEGLKFMVYLQKENIIDESGMPKERFSAEFPKEGPSILRIQQVVRGDSAAYFCASSPIGLDIGRGYTFGSGTRLTVV.

The chain employs TRBV9 and TRBJ1-1; D ambiguous. The CDR3 consists of 13 residues. The V end lost 4 bases, the J end lost 5 bases, and 12 bases lay between the germline ends. Germline lookup yields CDR1 SGDLS and CDR2 YYNGEE. Written as DNA, the CDR3 is TGTGCCAGCAGCCCCCCGCCGGGGACTGAAGCTTTCTTT. Residues: CASSPPPGTEAFF.

V gene TRBV7-2 combines with J gene TRBJ1-1, with D possibly TRBD1 on 5 matching bases. V lost 1 base, J lost 1 base, and 10 bases lay in between. The CDR3 covers 15 residues. CDR1 and CDR2 from the germline V gene are SGHTA and FQGNSA. The CDR3 is CASSLVPTANTEAFF. CDR3 in DNA: TGTGCCAGCAGCTTAGTACCGACAGCGAACACTGAAGCTTTCTTT.

This chain joins TRBV5-4 and TRBJ1-2, with D perhaps TRBD1 (5 bases). This CDR3 has 15 residues. Germline CDR1 and CDR2: SGHNT and YYREEE (reference sequence). V was clipped by 0 bases and J by 6 bases, with 15 bases between them. CDR3 in amino acids: CASSLESGVGNGYTF. The CDR3 DNA reads TGTGCCAGCAGCTTGGAGTCGGGGGTCGGCAATGGCTACACCTTC.

The chain recombines TRBV2 with TRBJ1-6; 7 bases align to TRBD1. The CDR3 is made up of 18 amino acids. Trimming removed 3 bases from V and 7 bases from J; junction bases left unmatched: 15. Germline V gives CDR1 SNHLY, CDR2 FYNNEI. In DNA, the CDR3 is TGTGCCAGCAGTGATGGACAGGTCTCCTCACCTTTAAATTCACCCCTCCACTTT. Translated: CASSDGQVSSPLNSPLHF.

This chain links TRBV19 with TRBJ2-5, with 7 bases identical to TRBD1. This CDR3 is 16 amino acids long. Germline-derived CDR1 and CDR2 are LNHDA and SQIVND (reference sequence). The V segment lost 5 bases and the J segment 3 bases; nucleotides outside the gene matches: 12. The CDR3 loop reads CASSPQGSRVEETQYF. The CDR3 coding sequence is TGTGCCAGTAGTCCACAGGGGTCGAGGGTGGAAGAGACCCAGTACTTC.

The V call is TRBV19, the J call TRBJ2-1; the D is unclear. V lost 1 base, J lost 3 bases, and 7 bases lay in between. CDR1 LNHDA and CDR2 SQIVND come from the germline V gene (reference sequence). The CDR3 totals 14 residues. CDR3 DNA: TGTGCCAGTAGTATAGGGCAGAACTACAATGAGCAGTTCTTC. The encoded protein is CASSIGQNYNEQFF.

V and J are TRBV4-3 and TRBJ1-6; D unresolved. The CDR3 contains 15 residues. Germline CDR1 LGHNA, CDR2 YSLEER. The V end lost 4 bases, the J end lost 8 bases, and 15 bases lay between the germline ends. CDR3: CASSLQARGDSPLHF. CDR3 nucleotides: TGCGCCAGCAGCCTTCAGGCCCGGGGTGATTCACCCCTCCACTTT.

The chain carries TRBV28 and TRBJ1-4; no clear D. The V gene lost 5 bases and the J gene lost 0 bases, with 10 bases spanning the gap. CDR1 and CDR2 (germline): MDHEN, SYDVKM. CDR3 size: 15 residues. The CDR3 sequence: CASSPLGATNEKLFF. The CDR3 coding sequence is TGTGCCAGCAGTCCTCTCGGGGCAACTAATGAAAAACTGTTTTTT.

In its sample, this clone was seen a few times. The chain carries TRBV4-3 and TRBJ2-1; 13 bases map to TRBD2. Losses at the gene ends were 4 bases for V and 7 bases for J; bases not matched to a gene: 7. Germline assignment: CDR1 LGHNA and CDR2 YSLEER. CDR3 size: 16 residues. The CDR3 spells CASSLTSGRVSNEQFF. The CDR3 nucleotides are TGCGCCAGCAGCCTTACTAGCGGGAGGGTTTCGAATGAGCAGTTCTTC.

The chain combines TRBV11-3 with TRBJ2-4; TRBD2 matches at 7 bases. This CDR3 has 13 amino acids. V lost 3 bases and J lost 9; bases outside the gene matches: 5. Germline assignment: CDR1 SGHNT and CDR2 YENEEA. The CDR3 sequence: CASSFSGVRIQYF. DNA for the CDR3: TGTGCCAGCAGCTTCAGCGGGGTCCGCATTCAGTACTTC. Full variable domain (missing parts from reference TRBV11-3 and TRBJ2-4): EAGVVQSPRYKIIEKKQPVAFWCNPISGHNTLYWYLQNLGQGPELLIRYENEEAVDDSQLPKDRFSAERLKGVDSTLKIQPAELGDSAVYLCASSFSGVRIQYFGAGTRLSVL.

This clone has just one count. V and J are TRBV5-8 and TRBJ2-1; TRBD2 agrees at 8 bases. This CDR3 contains 15 residues. In germline, CDR1 is SGHTS, CDR2 YDEGEE. V shed 0 bases, J shed 13 bases, and the junction held 12 bases outside the gene matches. The CDR3 is CASSLGVSGTPGQFF. The CDR3 DNA sequence: TGTGCCAGCAGCTTGGGAGTTAGCGGGACCCCGGGCCAGTTCTTC.

V and J are TRBV2 and TRBJ1-5, with 8 bases fitting TRBD1. Trimming removed 6 bases from V and 8 bases from J; junction bases left unmatched: 12. Germline assignment: CDR1 SNHLY and CDR2 FYNNEI. The CDR3 spans 15 residues. For the CDR3, the DNA is TGTGCCAGCAGGGCAGGACAGGGAGCCGGAGAGCCCCAGCATTTT. It is translated as CASRAGQGAGEPQHF. The whole variable domain, filled in from reference TRBV2 and TRBJ1-5, reads EPEVTQTPSHQVTQMGQEVILRCVPISNHLYFYWYRQILGQKVEFLVSFYNNEISEKSEIFDDQFSVERPDGSNFTLKIRSTKLEDSAMYFCASRAGQGAGEPQHFGDGTRLSIL.

V usage is TRBV6-1 and J usage is TRBJ1-4, with 9 bases matching TRBD1. Per germline, CDR1 MNHNS and CDR2 SASEGT. The CDR3 consists of 14 residues. V lost 1 base to trimming and J lost 7 bases; unmatched junction nucleotides: 1. The CDR3 nucleotides are TGTGCCAGCAGTGAAGTGACAGGGGGTGAAAAACTGTTTTTT. Residues: CASSEVTGGEKLFF.

J is TRBJ1-5 and V is TRBV3-1 (or the pseudogene TRBV3-2); the D is unclear. Germline CDR1 reads LGHDT; CDR2 reads YNNKEL (reference sequence). V lost 1 base and J 4 bases, leaving 11 bases between the germline ends. The CDR3 sequence is 15 residues long. In DNA, the CDR3 is TGTGCCAGCAGCCAAGGGCCGCAGTCGAATCAGCCCCAGCATTTT. Translating gives CASSQGPQSNQPQHF.

This clone was found a few times. V usage is TRBV11-2 and J usage is TRBJ2-2; 8 nucleotides agree with TRBD2. The CDR3 has 17 residues. Germline-derived CDR1 and CDR2 are SGHAT and FQNNGV. V gave up 7 bases and J gave up 1 base; unmatched junction bases: 11. CDR3 in DNA: TGTGCCAGCATTTTCTCCGTCGGGGGGGAGAACACCGGGGAGCTGTTTTTT. Translated, it gives CASIFSVGGENTGELFF.

Note on this clone: At one end, the junction sequence differs from germline, possibly due to a read error. The chain combines TRBV2 with TRBJ1-2; the D is unclear. Germline values: CDR1 SNHLY, CDR2 FYNNEI. The CDR3 is 13 residues long. CDR3 bases: TGTGCCAGCAGGGAAGGGAGTGGGTTTGGCTACACCTTC. Its translation: CASREGSGFGYTF.

This chain uses TRBV5-4 with TRBJ1-3, with a weak D call TRBD1 (6 bases). Trimming pared 4 bases from V and 8 bases from J, leaving 13 bases between. The CDR3 spans 13 residues. Germline lookup yields CDR1 SGHNT and CDR2 YYREEE (reference sequence). Here the CDR3 reads CASSITGSDTIYF. In nucleotides, the CDR3 is TGTGCCAGCAGCATAACAGGGTCGGACACCATATATTTT.

The rearrangement uses TRBV7-2 and TRBJ2-3; TRBD2 might be the D (6 bases). The CDR3 totals 16 residues. Trimming stripped 0 bases from V and 5 bases from J, with 15 bases between. Germline CDR1 and CDR2: SGHTA and FQGNSA. The CDR3 loop is CASSLAHGGSRDTQYF. CDR3 DNA: TGTGCCAGCAGCTTAGCGCACGGAGGGTCCCGAGATACGCAGTATTTT.

This chain uses TRBV6-8 with TRBJ2-5; D not certain. Germline V gives CDR1 MNHGY, CDR2 SAAAGT. CDR3 length equals 15 residues. Trimming removed 5 bases at V and 7 bases at J, with 20 bases between. The CDR3, as DNA: TGTGCCAGCAGTAGGAGAGGCCCCATAATAGGGACCCAGTACTTC. Protein product: CASSRRGPIIGTQYF.

CDR3 region: CASSASGTSTDTQYF. CDR3 nucleotide sequence: TGTGCCAGCAGTGCTAGCGGGACTAGCACAGATACGCAGTATTTT. V usage is TRBV2 and J usage is TRBJ2-3; 9 positions match TRBD2. CDR3 length equals 15 residues. J was trimmed by 0 bases and V by 4 bases; bases with no gene match: 2. CDR1 and CDR2 (germline): SNHLY, FYNNEI. Looking up the rest from reference TRBV2 and TRBJ2-3 gives the full variable domain: EPEVTQTPSHQVTQMGQEVILRCVPISNHLYFYWYRQILGQKVEFLVSFYNNEISEKSEIFDDQFSVERPDGSNFTLKIRSTKLEDSAMYFCASSASGTSTDTQYFGPGTRLTVL.

The chain couples TRBV2 to TRBJ2-5; 7 positions match TRBD2. Germline lookup yields CDR1 SNHLY and CDR2 FYNNEI. J lost 2 bases, V lost 3 bases, and 3 bases had no gene match. The CDR3 runs to 14 residues. The CDR3 coding sequence is TGTGCCAGCAGTGACGGGGGGATACAAGAGACCCAGTACTTC. It yields the protein CASSDGGIQETQYF. Full variable domain (missing parts from reference TRBV2 and TRBJ2-5): EPEVTQTPSHQVTQMGQEVILRCVPISNHLYFYWYRQILGQKVEFLVSFYNNEISEKSEIFDDQFSVERPDGSNFTLKIRSTKLEDSAMYFCASSDGGIQETQYFGPGTRLLVL.